The T cell receptor beta chain under discussion was sequenced for a study of beta chain features in type 1 diabetes. Every bit of the isolated RNA underwent reverse transcription, so sequencing read expressed TCRB transcripts. Each sample of naive, central memory or regulatory T cells had, on average, about 3.6 million reads. Only in-frame clones appear in the TCRdb table, and some are missing; sequencing was by immunoSEQ multiplex PCR. The top ten clones hold over 0.01% of a sample with about 260,000 clones, roughly 25% of them seen once. General study findings and limits: Type 1 diabetes patients showed a moderate but significant shortening of TCRB CDR3s in all four CD4+ subsets.

CD4+ cells of the naive, central memory, regulatory and stem cell-like memory types were sorted via CD45RO/CCR7/CD25/CD127/CD95/CD27. Germline V lookup: CDR1 SGHRS, CDR2 YFSETQ. The junction had 8 bases not matched to a gene; V was cut back by 5 bases and J by 6 bases. The CDR3 covers 14 residues. Comments on this clone: The antigen remains unidentified.

This receptor was taken from a woman in her twenties or thirties with type 1 diabetes. The sample consisted of naive CD4+ T cells from blood. J is TRBJ2-3 and V is TRBV5-1; 8 bases are a match to TRBD1. The CDR3: CASSYQGAEDTQYF. CDR3 DNA: TGCGCCAGCAGTTATCAGGGGGCGGAGGATACGCAGTATTTT.